This T cell receptor beta chain was documented in a study of blood T cell repertoires in COVID-19. Study at large: Whether acute or convalescent, the COVID-19 samples came from the United States, Italy and Spain.

The CDR3 spans 14 residues. Germline loops: CDR1 GTSNPN, CDR2 SVGIG (reference sequence). After removal of 4 bases from V and 6 bases from J, the junction contained 11 bases not matched to a gene. Clones were sequenced by immunoSEQ multiplex PCR, and TCRdb holds only the in-frame ones, with some missing. The sample has 200,000 to 300,000 clones, approximately 86% seen once. Specimen: PBMCs or T cells enriched from blood (not recorded which). The chain recombines TRBV30 with TRBJ1-2; the match to TRBD1 covers 7 bases. This clonotype was sampled from a woman aged 18-35 years who had recovered from COVID-19. The CDR3 protein is CAWTQTGTEDGYTF. The CDR3, as DNA: TGTGCCTGGACTCAAACCGGGACAGAGGATGGCTACACCTTC.